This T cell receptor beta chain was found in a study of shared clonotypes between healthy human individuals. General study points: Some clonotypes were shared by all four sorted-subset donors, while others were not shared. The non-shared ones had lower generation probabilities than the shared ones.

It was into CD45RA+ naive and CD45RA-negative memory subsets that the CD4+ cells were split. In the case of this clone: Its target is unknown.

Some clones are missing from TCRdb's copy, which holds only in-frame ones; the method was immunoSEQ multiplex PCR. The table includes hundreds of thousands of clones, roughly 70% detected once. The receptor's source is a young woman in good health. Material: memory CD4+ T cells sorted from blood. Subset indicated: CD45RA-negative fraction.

CDR3: CASSPQGGSTDTQYF. The CDR3 DNA sequence: TGTGCCAGCAGCCCCCAGGGGGGGAGCACAGATACGCAGTATTTT. The chain links TRBV5-4 to TRBJ2-3, with D perhaps matching TRBD1 or TRBD2 (7 bases each). The germline gives CDR1 SGHNT, CDR2 YYREEE (reference sequence). Trimming cost V 4 bases and J 0 bases, with 12 bases left between them. This CDR3 contains 15 residues.